The 30 T cell receptor beta chains in this list originate from one sample, sequenced in a study of OX40 agonist ivuxolimab in advanced cancers. The data were produced by immunoSEQ multiplex PCR, yet TCRdb's version contains in-frame clones alone and is incomplete. The sample yields approximately 20,000 clones, more than 75% seen once. Sequencing was performed on CD4+ or CD8+ T cells sorted from blood, taken in a trial of the OX40 agonist ivuxolimab. These receptors were obtained from an adult with an advanced solid tumor such as melanoma, head and neck, liver or kidney cancer.

This chain joins TRBV4-1 and TRBJ2-1, with 8 bases aligning to TRBD2. Germline V lookup: CDR1 MGHRA, CDR2 YSYEKL. This CDR3 region has 16 residues. With 2 bases clipped from V and 10 bases from J, the junction kept 13 bases outside the gene matches. The CDR3, as DNA: TGCGCCAGCAGCCAACCCCGGGGGGGCCTTGAGGGGGAGCAGTTCTTC. Its protein is CASSQPRGGLEGEQFF.

Remarks on this clone: One junction end disagrees with the germline gene, perhaps due to a read error. Different DNA sequences within this sample yield the same CDR3. The rearrangement joins TRBV5-6 to TRBJ1-1; D ambiguous. Germline V gives CDR1 SGHDT, CDR2 YYEEEE. The CDR3 has 13 amino acids. CDR3 bases: TGTGCCAGCAGTCGGCCACTGAACACTGAAGCCTTCTTT. Protein: CASSRPLNTEAFF. The full variable domain, its missing parts supplied by reference TRBV5-6 and TRBJ1-1, is DAGVTQSPTHLIKTRGQQVTLRCSPKSGHDTVSWYQQALGQGPQFIFQYYEEEERQRGNFPDRFSGHQFPNYSSELNVNALLLGDSALYLCASSRPLNTEAFFGQGTRLTVV.

The rearrangement joins TRBV29-1 to TRBJ2-3; no clear D. Germline V gene lookup returns CDR1 SQVTM and CDR2 ANQGSEA. V lost 0 bases and J lost 3, with 7 bases in between. The CDR3 length is 13 residues. CDR3 sequence: CSVEDLLTDTQYF. CDR3 sequence (DNA): TGCAGCGTTGAAGATCTTCTGACAGATACGCAGTATTTT.

The CDR3 DNA follows: TGTGCCAGCAGTTTCCTGGCCGCAGGCACCGGGGAGCTGTTTTTT. Its protein product is CASSFLAAGTGELFF. The chain combines TRBV27 with TRBJ2-2; no firm D call. Trimming took off 3 bases at V and 4 bases at J, with 12 bases between the two ends. The germline V gene has CDR1 MNHEY and CDR2 SMNVEV (reference sequence). The CDR3 runs to 15 residues.

The chain combines TRBV13 with TRBJ2-5, with 8 nucleotides matching TRBD1. This CDR3 is built from 15 residues. CDR1 and CDR2 (germline): PRHDT, FYEKMQ (reference sequence). V trimming: 2 bases; J trimming: 4 bases; junction bases outside the gene matches: 6. CDR3 coding DNA: TGTGCCAGCAGCTTAAGGACAGGGCGGCGAGAGACCCAGTACTTC. As protein: CASSLRTGRRETQYF.

The gene calls are TRBV6-5 and TRBJ1-2; 7 nucleotides line up with TRBD1. Germline CDR1 reads MNHEY; CDR2 reads SVGAGI. CDR3 length equals 16 residues. J gave up 1 base and V 4 bases, and 9 bases lay outside the gene matches. CDR3 amino acids: CASSLTYRGYNYGYTF. In nucleotides, the CDR3 is TGTGCCAGCAGTTTAACGTACAGGGGATATAACTATGGCTACACCTTC.

The chain links TRBV9 to TRBJ2-2; D is perhaps TRBD2 (5 bases). The CDR3 is 13 residues long. CDR1 and CDR2 from the germline V gene are SGDLS and YYNGEE. Trimming pared 2 bases from V and 6 bases from J, leaving 8 bases between. The CDR3 region is CASSVGSPGELFF. As DNA, the CDR3 is TGTGCCAGCAGCGTGGGGAGCCCCGGGGAGCTGTTTTTT.

This chain connects TRBV5-6 to TRBJ2-5; 8 nucleotides line up with TRBD2. Germline CDR1 SGHDT, CDR2 YYEEEE. Losses at the gene ends were 2 bases for V and 2 bases for J; bases not matched to a gene: 14. The CDR3 consists of 18 residues. The CDR3 region is CASSFGTSKWIRQETQYF. The CDR3, as DNA: TGTGCCAGCAGCTTCGGGACTAGTAAATGGATACGACAAGAGACCCAGTACTTC.

The chain joins TRBV27 to TRBJ1-2; D is possibly TRBD1 (5 bases). V lost 4 bases, J lost 6 bases, and 6 bases lay in between. This CDR3 is built from 11 residues. The germline V gene encodes CDR1 MNHEY and CDR2 SMNVEV (reference sequence). The CDR3 region has the DNA TGTGCCAGCAGTTCGGGGCATGGCTACACCTTC. It translates to CASSSGHGYTF.

The chain has TRBV13 and TRBJ2-7; perhaps TRBD1 as D (6 bases). Germline lookup yields CDR1 PRHDT and CDR2 FYEKMQ (reference sequence). This CDR3 contains 14 residues. With 5 bases removed from V and 0 bases from J, the gap between germline ends came to 11 bases. The CDR3 DNA reads as TGTGCCAGCAGCCCGGGACACCTCTCCTACGAGCAGTACTTC. It codes for CASSPGHLSYEQYF.

This sequence joins TRBV7-7 and TRBJ2-1, with D possibly TRBD2 on 5 matching bases. V was trimmed by 1 base and J by 9 bases, leaving 13 bases between them. CDR1 is SSHAT and CDR2 is FNYEAQ in the germline V gene (reference sequence). The CDR3 runs 14 residues. In DNA, the CDR3 is TGTGCCAGCAGCTTAGAGCTAGCTTTTCGTGAGCAGTTCTTC. Amino acids: CASSLELAFREQFF.

The chain couples TRBV9 to TRBJ1-6, with a weak D call TRBD1 (6 bases). The germline CDR1 and CDR2 sequences are SGDLS and YYNGEE. V was shortened by 4 bases and J by 8 bases, with 19 bases between the two germline ends. This CDR3 spans 16 amino acids. The CDR3 is CASSRGAGGADSPLHF. CDR3 coding DNA: TGTGCCAGCAGCCGGGGGGCGGGGGGCGCTGATTCACCCCTCCACTTT.

V gene TRBV5-6 combines with J gene TRBJ1-2; D is possibly TRBD1 (5 bases). The CDR3 length is 17 residues. Trimming pared 0 bases from V and 9 bases from J, leaving 24 bases between. CDR1 and CDR2 (germline): SGHDT, YYEEEE. The CDR3 nucleotides read TGTGCCAGCAGCTTGGGATCCGGGGCTTACTCCCCTTCCCGCTACACCTTC. This gives the protein CASSLGSGAYSPSRYTF.

This rearrangement joins TRBV10-1 to TRBJ2-5; D is unresolved. CDR3 length: 13 residues. In germline, CDR1 is WNHNN, CDR2 SYGVQD (reference sequence). Between the trimmed V and J ends, which lost 5 bases and 7 bases, there was a span of 14 bases. Here the CDR3 DNA reads TGCGCCAGCAGTCCATCGGACCTACGGACCCAGTACTTC. This sequence encodes CASSPSDLRTQYF.

The count of this clone is one. The V and J genes are TRBV29-1 and TRBJ2-7; D is possibly TRBD2 (5 bases). The CDR3 has 12 amino acids. The germline gives CDR1 SQVTM, CDR2 ANQGSEA. Trimming took 7 bases from V and 2 from J, leaving 12 bases between them. The CDR3 region is CSAHSGTYEQYF. CDR3 sequence (DNA): TGCAGCGCACACAGCGGAACCTACGAGCAGTACTTC.

The count of this clone is one. The rearrangement links TRBV6-1 to TRBJ2-3, with TRBD2 matching 8 bases. Germline V gene lookup returns CDR1 MNHNS and CDR2 SASEGT. The V segment lost 4 bases and the J segment 2 bases; nucleotides outside the gene matches: 11. This CDR3 region has 17 residues. This CDR3 is CASSGEGLDLVTDTQYF. DNA for the CDR3: TGTGCCAGCAGTGGGGAGGGACTAGATCTGGTCACAGATACGCAGTATTTT.

In its sample, this clone ranks as large. The chain employs TRBV7-9 and TRBJ1-3; no definite D call. V lost 5 bases and J 3 bases, leaving 11 bases between the germline ends. The length of the CDR3 is 14 residues. Germline lookup yields CDR1 SEHNR and CDR2 FQNEAQ (reference sequence). The DNA for the CDR3 is TGTGCCAGCAGCCCTCCCGGGTTTGGAAACACCATATATTTT. Protein product: CASSPPGFGNTIYF. The full variable domain, with the rest looked up from reference TRBV7-9 and TRBJ1-3, is DTGVSQNPRHKITKRGQNVTFRCDPISEHNRLYWYRQTLGQGPEFLTYFQNEAQLEKSRLLSDRFSAERPKGSFSTLEIQRTEQGDSAMYLCASSPPGFGNTIYFGEGSWLTVV.

As DNA, the CDR3 is TGTGCCAGCAGCGTAGGTGGGACAGGGATCAGCTATGGCTACACCTTC. This codes for CASSVGGTGISYGYTF. The V gene is TRBV9, the J gene TRBJ1-2; 9 bases match TRBD1. Trimming at V came to 0 bases and at J to 4 bases, leaving 7 bases not matched to a gene. The CDR3 loop spans 16 amino acids. Germline CDR1 is SGDLS and CDR2 is YYNGEE.

The chain carries TRBV10-2 and TRBJ1-2; TRBD1 might be the D (5 bases). CDR3 size: 13 residues. Per germline, CDR1 WSHSY and CDR2 SAAADI. Trimming stripped 2 bases from V and 8 bases from J, with 12 bases between. The CDR3 DNA reads as TGCGCCAGCAGTGAGCAGGGTTCAGACGGCTACACCTTC. This codes for CASSEQGSDGYTF.

The gene calls are TRBV27 and TRBJ2-7, with 8 bases aligning to TRBD1. CDR3 length equals 15 residues. V shed 5 bases and J 7 bases; nucleotides not matched to a gene: 13. Per germline, CDR1 MNHEY and CDR2 SMNVEV (reference sequence). CDR3 nucleotides: TGTGCCAGCAGTGGAACCGGGACAGGACTATGGGAGCAGTACTTC. Protein: CASSGTGTGLWEQYF.

V and J are TRBV4-1 and TRBJ2-7; 8 nucleotides agree with TRBD2. CDR1 MGHRA and CDR2 YSYEKL come from the germline V gene. Trimming took 0 bases from V and 2 from J; bases not matched to a gene: 9. The CDR3 is 17 amino acids. The CDR3 sequence is CASSQDNGAGEPYEQYF. Here the CDR3 DNA reads TGCGCCAGCAGCCAAGATAACGGAGCGGGAGAGCCCTACGAGCAGTACTTC.

The V and J genes are TRBV5-6 and TRBJ1-1; TRBD1 matches at 7 bases. The J segment lost 5 bases and the V segment lost 4 bases, leaving 8 bases of the junction unmatched. CDR1 is SGHDT and CDR2 is YYEEEE in the germline V gene. CDR3 length: 14 residues. CDR3 sequence: CASSHQGGLTEAFF. The CDR3 nucleotides are TGTGCCAGCAGCCACCAGGGGGGGCTTACTGAAGCTTTCTTT. Looking up the rest from reference TRBV5-6 and TRBJ1-1 gives the full variable domain: DAGVTQSPTHLIKTRGQQVTLRCSPKSGHDTVSWYQQALGQGPQFIFQYYEEEERQRGNFPDRFSGHQFPNYSSELNVNALLLGDSALYLCASSHQGGLTEAFFGQGTRLTVV.

J is TRBJ2-7 and V is TRBV27; D uncertain. This CDR3 region has 13 residues. Germline V gene data show CDR1 as MNHEY and CDR2 as SMNVEV (reference sequence). Trimming took off 5 bases at V and 1 base at J, with 9 bases between the two ends. This CDR3 reads CASSLTRSYEQYF. In nucleotides, the CDR3 is TGTGCCAGCAGTCTGACACGTTCCTACGAGCAGTACTTC.

This chain joins TRBV10-3 and TRBJ2-1; D is possibly TRBD1 or TRBD2 (5 bases each). This CDR3 region has 12 residues. Germline CDR1 reads ENHRY; CDR2 reads SYGVKD. Trimming took 10 bases from V and 9 from J, leaving 16 bases between them. The CDR3 coding sequence is TGTGCCACCGGGACGGTTGGGGGTGAGCAGTTCTTC. Encoded protein: CATGTVGGEQFF.

V is TRBV4-2 and J is TRBJ2-1, with D hard to call. The germline gives CDR1 LGHNA, CDR2 YNFKEQ. Trimming shortened V by 1 base and J by 6 bases, and 7 bases separated the two germline ends. The CDR3 loop spans 13 amino acids. CDR3 sequence: CASSQGSLNEQFF. The CDR3 DNA follows: TGTGCCAGCAGCCAAGGTTCCCTCAATGAGCAGTTCTTC.

V is TRBV6-1 and J is TRBJ2-1; D call uncertain. Per the germline V gene, CDR1 is MNHNS and CDR2 is SASEGT. The CDR3 covers 17 residues. Trimming removed 3 bases at V and 4 bases at J, with 19 bases between. The CDR3 nucleotides read TGTGCCAGCAGTGATAAGATTATTGGGTTGGGTTACAATGAGCAGTTCTTC. Its protein product is CASSDKIIGLGYNEQFF.

The chain joins TRBV4-1 to TRBJ1-2, with D perhaps matching TRBD1 (6 bases). Germline lookup yields CDR1 MGHRA and CDR2 YSYEKL. The CDR3 contains 13 residues. Trimming left V 5 bases short and J 6 bases short, with 13 bases between. This chain's CDR3 is CASSSTGIHGYTF. DNA of the CDR3: TGCGCCAGCAGCTCAACAGGGATCCATGGCTACACCTTC.

V gene TRBV5-5 combines with J gene TRBJ1-3, with no clear D. Trimming removed 1 base from V and 3 bases from J, with 20 bases in between. The length of the CDR3 is 18 residues. Germline-derived CDR1 and CDR2 are SGHKS and YYEKEE (reference sequence). The CDR3 protein is CASSLLVGAPVGGNTIYF. The CDR3 DNA reads TGTGCCAGCAGCTTGCTGGTGGGCGCCCCGGTCGGTGGAAACACCATATATTTT.

The genes are TRBV5-8 and TRBJ1-1; weak D call: TRBD1 (5 bases). In germline, CDR1 is SGHTS, CDR2 YDEGEE. V lost 1 base to trimming and J lost 4 bases, with 11 bases between them. This CDR3 has 14 residues. This CDR3 is CASSLQGRGTEAFF. For the CDR3, the DNA is TGTGCCAGCAGCTTGCAGGGTCGTGGCACTGAAGCTTTCTTT.

The rearrangement joins TRBV7-9 to TRBJ1-2, with a weak D call TRBD1 (6 bases). This CDR3 is 16 amino acids long. CDR1 and CDR2 (germline): SEHNR, FQNEAQ (reference sequence). Trimming stripped 5 bases from V and 8 bases from J, with 24 bases between. CDR3: CASSAIAGTLLLGYTF. CDR3 bases: TGTGCCAGCAGCGCAATCGCCGGGACACTTCTTTTAGGCTACACCTTC. Supplemented by reference TRBV7-9 and TRBJ1-2, the full variable domain reads DTGVSQNPRHKITKRGQNVTFRCDPISEHNRLYWYRQTLGQGPEFLTYFQNEAQLEKSRLLSDRFSAERPKGSFSTLEIQRTEQGDSAMYLCASSAIAGTLLLGYTFGSGTRLTVV.